Following are 24 T cell receptor beta chains from one sample sequenced in a study of T cell responses to AZD1222 COVID-19 vaccine. Clones were read by immunoSEQ multiplex PCR, and TCRdb kept only the in-frame ones, dropping some. The sample includes more than 95,000 clones, roughly nine tenths of them seen just once. Material: peripheral blood, obtained on day 0 of AZD1222 vaccination. The receptors were sampled from an adult in good health.

The V and J genes are TRBV7-2 and TRBJ1-5; no firm D call. This CDR3 comprises 17 residues. Trimming removed 1 base at V and 0 bases at J, with 13 bases between. The germline CDR1 and CDR2 sequences are SGHTA and FQGNSA. The CDR3 spells CASSLVPTGFSNQPQHF. The CDR3 DNA reads as TGTGCCAGCAGCTTAGTCCCGACGGGGTTTAGCAATCAGCCCCAGCATTTT.

V and J are TRBV7-3 and TRBJ2-7; maybe TRBD1 (6 bases). Trimming took 5 bases from V and 5 from J, leaving 16 bases between them. CDR1 is SGHTA and CDR2 is FQGTGA in the germline V gene. The length of the CDR3 is 14 residues. The CDR3 DNA follows: TGTGCCAGCAGCCTTACAGGGCTTAGCCACGAGCAGTACTTC. This encodes CASSLTGLSHEQYF.

This chain links TRBV7-9 with TRBJ1-1; 11 bases line up with TRBD1. Germline V gives CDR1 SEHNR, CDR2 FQNEAQ (reference sequence). This CDR3 has 14 residues. Germline trimming cut 7 bases from V and 5 bases from J; bases unmatched to any gene: 6. The CDR3 coding sequence is TGTGCCAGCACCAAGGACAGGGGGCGAACTGAAGCTTTCTTT. Its translation is CASTKDRGRTEAFF.

The J gene is TRBJ2-2, the V gene TRBV3-1 (or the pseudogene TRBV3-2); D is perhaps TRBD1 (6 bases). This CDR3 has 13 residues. Trimming shortened V by 6 bases and J by 4 bases, and 9 bases separated the two germline ends. Per germline, CDR1 LGHDT and CDR2 YNNKEL (reference sequence). The DNA for the CDR3 is TGTGCCAGCAGGACAGGACGCACCGGGGAGCTGTTTTTT. Its protein product is CASRTGRTGELFF.

The V and J genes are TRBV18 and TRBJ2-3; D call uncertain. Germline V gene lookup returns CDR1 KGHSH and CDR2 LQKENI. This CDR3 region has 14 residues. Trimming pared 6 bases from V and 2 bases from J, leaving 12 bases between. The DNA for the CDR3 is TGTGCCAGCTCCCTTAGGACCGACACAGATACGCAGTATTTT. This codes for CASSLRTDTDTQYF.

The rearrangement uses TRBV6-5 and TRBJ1-5; no reliable D call. The CDR3 has 13 amino acids. The V gene lost 6 bases and the J gene lost 4 bases, with 10 bases spanning the gap. CDR1 and CDR2 (germline): MNHEY, SVGAGI. The CDR3 DNA reads as TGTGCCAGCAGGATGATGGGGAATCAGCCCCAGCATTTT. Protein: CASRMMGNQPQHF.

The chain has TRBV7-9 and TRBJ2-3, with a tentative D call TRBD2 (6 bases). The germline gives CDR1 SEHNR, CDR2 FQNEAQ (reference sequence). Trimming pared 1 base from V and 1 base from J, leaving 9 bases between. CDR3 length: 15 amino acids. DNA of the CDR3: TGTGCCAGCAGCTTAGACACGGGAGGCACAGATACGCAGTATTTT. Amino acid sequence: CASSLDTGGTDTQYF.

V and J are TRBV12-3 or TRBV12-4 and TRBJ1-2; D is possibly TRBD1 (5 bases). CDR3 length: 13 residues. Trimming removed 2 bases at V and 8 bases at J, with 12 bases between. The CDR3 bases are TGTGCCAGCAGTTTACGAGGGGTGGGAGGCTACACCTTC. It codes for CASSLRGVGGYTF.

The chain joins TRBV2 to TRBJ1-2; a weak D match, TRBD1 (6 bases). Germline V CDR1 and CDR2: SNHLY, FYNNEI. The CDR3 runs 16 residues. Trimming stripped 9 bases from V and 0 bases from J, with 20 bases between. The CDR3 nucleotides read TGTGCCAGTACAGACTCCACAGGGCGAGCTAACTATGGCTACACCTTC. This codes for CASTDSTGRANYGYTF.

V usage is TRBV6-2 or TRBV6-3 and J usage is TRBJ2-2; 8 nucleotides line up with TRBD2. V was pared by 0 bases and J by 3 bases, with 9 bases of the junction left unmatched. This CDR3 is built from 18 residues. Germline V lookup: CDR1 MNHEY, CDR2 SVGEGT. The CDR3 DNA is TGTGCCAGCAGTTACTCGGAAGTGGCGGGAGGCCACACCGGGGAGCTGTTTTTT. It specifies CASSYSEVAGGHTGELFF.

Concerning this clone itself: Within the sample, other DNA sequences also encode this same CDR3. The chain carries TRBV29-1 and TRBJ1-1; D is ambiguous. Germline-derived CDR1 and CDR2 are SQVTM and ANQGSEA. V shed 3 bases and J shed 0 bases, with 11 bases lying between them. The CDR3 sequence is 14 residues long. The CDR3 DNA is TGCAGCGTTGACCCGGGGTGGATGAACACTGAAGCTTTCTTT. Protein product: CSVDPGWMNTEAFF.

The V gene is TRBV2, the J gene TRBJ1-1; 9 nucleotides match TRBD1. This CDR3 comprises 14 residues. The germline V gene has CDR1 SNHLY and CDR2 FYNNEI. J was trimmed by 1 base and V by 8 bases; bases with no gene match: 5. CDR3 sequence (DNA): TGTGCCAGCGGGACAGGGAGAGGGAACACTGAAGCTTTCTTT. Its protein product is CASGTGRGNTEAFF.

The chain employs TRBV9 and TRBJ1-6, with D perhaps matching TRBD1 (6 bases). Germline V lookup: CDR1 SGDLS, CDR2 YYNGEE. This CDR3 comprises 15 residues. V was trimmed by 2 bases and J by 5 bases, leaving 11 bases between them. In DNA form, the CDR3 reads TGTGCCAGCAGCGTCTTAGGGGGAGATAATTCACCCCTCCACTTT. It is translated as CASSVLGGDNSPLHF.

This chain connects TRBV15 to TRBJ1-6, with D tentatively TRBD1 (5 bases). The V and J ends lost 0 bases and 5 bases respectively, with 8 bases between them. This CDR3 spans 15 amino acids. Germline CDR1 and CDR2: LNHNV and YYDKDF (reference sequence). The CDR3 here is CATSRDRVNNSPLHF. The CDR3 coding sequence is TGTGCCACCAGCAGAGACAGGGTAAATAATTCACCCCTCCACTTT.

V usage is TRBV18 and J usage is TRBJ2-5; TRBD1 matches 10 bases. The CDR3 spans 21 residues. With 3 bases clipped from V and 2 bases from J, the junction kept 21 bases outside the gene matches. Germline loops: CDR1 KGHSH, CDR2 LQKENI. Here the CDR3 reads CASSPTGGYPSGKVEQETQYF. CDR3 DNA: TGTGCCAGCTCACCGACAGGGGGCTATCCCTCGGGGAAGGTGGAACAAGAGACCCAGTACTTC.

This chain connects TRBV5-4 to TRBJ2-7; possible D gene TRBD2, 5 bases. Looked up from germline, CDR1 is SGHNT and CDR2 is YYREEE (reference sequence). The CDR3 runs 14 residues. The V and J ends lost 1 base and 4 bases respectively, with 12 bases between them. This CDR3 reads CASSLPDYPYEQYF. The CDR3 nucleotides are TGTGCCAGCAGCTTGCCTGACTACCCATACGAGCAGTACTTC.

This chain uses TRBV7-9 with TRBJ1-3, with D maybe TRBD1 (5 bases). V was clipped by 5 bases and J by 2 bases, with 19 bases between them. CDR1 and CDR2 (germline): SEHNR, FQNEAQ (reference sequence). The CDR3 totals 17 residues. This CDR3 reads CASSHTSGGTPGNTIYF. The DNA of the CDR3 is TGTGCCAGCAGCCATACCTCGGGGGGGACCCCTGGAAACACCATATATTTT.

The chain links TRBV2 to TRBJ2-3; TRBD1 might be the D (5 bases). The CDR3 contains 14 residues. V lost 7 bases, J lost 2 bases, and 13 bases lay in between. Germline V lookup: CDR1 SNHLY, CDR2 FYNNEI. This CDR3 is CASTRADYTDTQYF. As DNA, the CDR3 is TGTGCCAGCACCAGGGCAGATTACACAGATACGCAGTATTTT.

The gene calls are TRBV5-1 and TRBJ2-7; 9 positions match TRBD2. Germline loops: CDR1 SGHRS, CDR2 YFSETQ. The CDR3 totals 16 residues. Trimming cost V 4 bases and J 2 bases; bases outside gene matches: 10. The CDR3, as DNA: TGCGCCAGCAGCCCCTTAGCTAGCGGGGTTACCTACGAGCAGTACTTC. Translating gives CASSPLASGVTYEQYF.

V usage is TRBV28 and J usage is TRBJ1-5; D is ambiguous. From germline, CDR1 is MDHEN and CDR2 SYDVKM. This CDR3 has 14 amino acids. V was clipped by 7 bases and J by 0 bases, with 10 bases between them. The CDR3 loop reads CASIMGGSNQPQHF. The CDR3 bases are TGTGCCAGCATTATGGGTGGTAGCAATCAGCCCCAGCATTTT.

This chain links TRBV5-1 with TRBJ1-1; the D gene is possibly TRBD1 (6 bases). Germline V gene sequence: CDR1 SGHRS, CDR2 YFSETQ. Trimming stripped 0 bases from V and 0 bases from J, with 12 bases between. CDR3 length: 16 amino acids. The CDR3 DNA reads as TGCGCCAGCAGCTTGGGCGTGAGGGGGATGAACACTGAAGCTTTCTTT. Its translation is CASSLGVRGMNTEAFF.

The chain carries TRBV27 and TRBJ1-1; 7 bases are a match to TRBD1. CDR1 and CDR2 (germline): MNHEY, SMNVEV (reference sequence). Trimming cost V 4 bases and J 10 bases; bases outside gene matches: 12. The CDR3 covers 14 residues. In DNA form, the CDR3 reads TGTGCCAGCAGTTCCGGACAGGTTTTTTTAGGAGCTTTCTTT. This encodes CASSSGQVFLGAFF.

The chain is built from TRBV28 and TRBJ1-2, with a possible D match to TRBD1 (6 bases). V was clipped by 2 bases and J by 4 bases, with 11 bases between them. The CDR3 loop spans 14 amino acids. The germline V gene encodes CDR1 MDHEN and CDR2 SYDVKM. The DNA of the CDR3 is TGTGCCAGCAGTTTAGGGGGGGCAGGCTATGGCTACACCTTC. Translating it yields CASSLGGAGYGYTF.

The gene calls are TRBV7-2 and TRBJ1-4; no definite D call. Germline V gene data show CDR1 as SGHTA and CDR2 as FQGNSA. The length of the CDR3 is 15 residues. V was pared by 2 bases and J by 8 bases, with 15 bases between. The CDR3 loop reads CASSLSTWGGEKLFF. The CDR3 nucleotides are TGTGCCAGCAGCTTATCGACGTGGGGAGGGGAAAAACTGTTTTTT.